This TCR beta chain is drawn from a study of technical replicates of blood from a handful of donors. The CDR3 spans 16 residues. The ends lost 3 bases at V and 7 bases at J; junction bases unmatched: 8. Germline V gene sequence: CDR1 KGHSH, CDR2 LQKENI. TCRdb keeps only in-frame clones here, not all; method: immunoSEQ multiplex PCR. Here the sample spans approximately 76,000 clones, about 91% being singletons. The sequencing sample was made of T cells isolated from PBMCs. This chain connects TRBV18 to TRBJ2-2; 10 bases align to TRBD2. This clonotype was obtained from a human donor in good health. The CDR3 region has the DNA TGTGCCAGCTCACCCTCCAGCGGGAGGGCCTTCGGGGAGCTGTTTTTT. Protein product: CASSPSSGRAFGELFF.